These 10 T cell receptor beta chains were all obtained from the same sample, sequenced in a study of blood T cell repertoires in COVID-19. Assay: immunoSEQ multiplex PCR; the TCRdb copy retains only in-frame clones and omits some. The sample records approximately 300,000 clones, 88% being singletons. The specimen sequenced was peripheral blood. Receptors originate from a woman between 50 and 59 years old with active or convalescent COVID-19.

The rearrangement joins TRBV7-8 to TRBJ2-7, with TRBD1 matching over 9 bases. CDR1 and CDR2 from the germline V gene are SGHVS and FQNEAQ. With V trimmed by 5 bases and J by 4 bases, 3 bases remained unmatched. This CDR3 comprises 13 residues. The CDR3 spells CASSIDRGYEQYF. DNA of the CDR3: TGTGCCAGCAGCATTGACAGGGGGTACGAGCAGTACTTC. The entire variable domain, with the rest obtained from reference TRBV7-8 and TRBJ2-7, is as follows: GAGVSQSPRYKVAKRGQDVALRCDPISGHVSLFWYQQALGQGPEFLTYFQNEAQLDKSGLPSDRFFAERPEGSVSTLKIQRTQQEDSAVYLCASSIDRGYEQYFGPGTRLTVT.

The chain uses TRBV9 and TRBJ1-2, with D tentatively TRBD1 (6 bases). With 3 bases removed from V and 4 bases from J, the gap between germline ends came to 19 bases. Germline assignment: CDR1 SGDLS and CDR2 YYNGEE. There are 16 residues in the CDR3. DNA for the CDR3: TGTGCCAGCAGCGCCCTCCGGGGGGGACATAGCTATGGCTACACCTTC. Residues: CASSALRGGHSYGYTF.

J is TRBJ1-2 and V is TRBV7-9; no firm D call. This CDR3 comprises 13 residues. CDR1 is SEHNR, CDR2 FQNEAQ, per germline (reference sequence). Trimming left V 1 base short and J 3 bases short, with 6 bases between. The CDR3: CASSLDADYGYTF. The DNA for the CDR3 is TGTGCCAGCAGCTTAGACGCGGACTATGGCTACACCTTC.

This clone appeared once. This chain joins TRBV6-6 and TRBJ2-1, with 9 positions matching TRBD2. V shed 7 bases and J 1 base; nucleotides not matched to a gene: 8. This CDR3 region has 16 residues. CDR1 MNHNY and CDR2 SVGAGI come from the germline V gene (reference sequence). As DNA, the CDR3 is TGTGCCAGCAACGCGGGACTAGCATCTTCCTACAATGAGCAGTTCTTC. It codes for CASNAGLASSYNEQFF.

The chain links TRBV10-3 to TRBJ1-1, with 8 bases fitting TRBD1. V lost 7 bases and J lost 7; bases outside the gene matches: 17. The CDR3 consists of 16 residues. Germline V CDR1 and CDR2: ENHRY, SYGVKD. CDR3: CAITQGPTGDGFEAFF. CDR3 sequence (DNA): TGTGCCATCACACAGGGACCGACAGGGGATGGGTTTGAAGCTTTCTTT.

The chain is built from TRBV4-3 and TRBJ2-5; no clear D gene. V lost 4 bases and J lost 4, with 13 bases in between. The CDR3 spans 14 residues. The germline CDR1 and CDR2 sequences are LGHNA and YSLEER. The CDR3 is CASSPQVNGETQYF. CDR3 in DNA: TGCGCCAGCAGCCCCCAGGTGAACGGAGAGACCCAGTACTTC.

The gene calls are TRBV30 and TRBJ2-2; 8 bases line up with TRBD1. Trimming cost V 5 bases and J 3 bases; bases outside gene matches: 8. The CDR3 runs 15 residues. Per the germline V gene, CDR1 is GTSNPN and CDR2 is SVGIG (reference sequence). CDR3 bases: TGTGCCTGGGGATACAGGGGGTTGGACACCGGGGAGCTGTTTTTT. It is translated as CAWGYRGLDTGELFF.

This chain connects TRBV19 to TRBJ2-5; 13 nucleotides agree with TRBD2. The germline gives CDR1 LNHDA, CDR2 SQIVND (reference sequence). This CDR3 region has 16 residues. Trimming cost V 4 bases and J 5 bases; bases outside gene matches: 7. The CDR3 DNA follows: TGTGCCAGTAGTACGGGACTAGCGGGAAGGGCGGAGACCCAGTACTTC. Amino acid sequence: CASSTGLAGRAETQYF.

The chain is built from TRBV21-1 and TRBJ2-7; the DNA was not compared with TRBD2, the D call given in the table. TRBV21-1 is listed as a pseudogene. The CDR3 contains 21 residues. The CDR3 loop reads CASSKSAKGQRGLAESYEQYF. In nucleotides, the CDR3 is TGTGCCAGCAGCAAAAGCGCGAAAGGACAGAGAGGACTAGCGGAAAGCTACGAGCAGTACTTC.

J is TRBJ1-1 and V is TRBV4-3, with 9 bases that match TRBD1. V trimming: 0 bases; J trimming: 4 bases; junction bases outside the gene matches: 12. The CDR3 consists of 18 residues. Germline CDR1 reads LGHNA; CDR2 reads YSLEER. The CDR3 sequence: CASSQDRGDREESTEAFF. The CDR3 DNA sequence: TGCGCCAGCAGCCAAGATAGAGGGGACAGGGAGGAGTCCACTGAAGCTTTCTTT.